This TCR beta chain was captured by sequencing in a study of cytomegalovirus exposure and HLA in healthy donors. The study's findings and limits: Reportedly, HLA-A and HLA-B alleles of most subjects were accurately predicted from TCR beta. The study flagged 150 to 200 TCR beta chains as cytomegalovirus-associated. With DRB1 most and HLA-C fewest, TCR association rates differed between HLA loci in a later analysis.

On this clone: What it binds is not known.

V gave up 5 bases and J gave up 1 base; unmatched junction bases: 6. Germline assignment: CDR1 SGHRS and CDR2 YFSETQ. CDR3 length: 15 amino acids. Amplification used 60 Vbeta primers and 13 Jbeta primers. In the original processing: Among the unique TCR beta chains that a later analysis counted, about 86 million in all, 10 million to 13 million were shared. Libraries were prepared by immunoSEQ multiplex PCR; TCRdb keeps only in-frame clonotypes and omits some of them. That table is the source of V, J and clone size, and D and trimming were worked out from the DNA. The sample lists 200,000 to 250,000 clones, over 75% occurring once.

The sample consisted of PBMCs. This chain connects TRBV5-1 to TRBJ1-1, with 9 bases fitting TRBD1. This receptor was obtained from a man younger than 35 in good health and CMV-seronegative. The CDR3 DNA reads TGCGCCAGCAGGCGGGACAGGGTGGGGAACACTGAAGCTTTCTTT. Protein: CASRRDRVGNTEAFF.